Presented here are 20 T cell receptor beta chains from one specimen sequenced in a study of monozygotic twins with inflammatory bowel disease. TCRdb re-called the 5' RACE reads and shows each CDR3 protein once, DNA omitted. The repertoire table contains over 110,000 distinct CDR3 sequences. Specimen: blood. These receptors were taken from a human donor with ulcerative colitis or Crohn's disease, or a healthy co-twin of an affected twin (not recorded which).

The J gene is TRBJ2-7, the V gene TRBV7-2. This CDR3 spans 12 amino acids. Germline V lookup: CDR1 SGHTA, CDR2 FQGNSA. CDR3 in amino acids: CASSSGINELYF.

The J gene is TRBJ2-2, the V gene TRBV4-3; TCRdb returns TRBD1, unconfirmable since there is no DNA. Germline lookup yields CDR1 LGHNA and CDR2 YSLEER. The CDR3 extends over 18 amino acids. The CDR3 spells CASSQDRGQVSFTGELFF.

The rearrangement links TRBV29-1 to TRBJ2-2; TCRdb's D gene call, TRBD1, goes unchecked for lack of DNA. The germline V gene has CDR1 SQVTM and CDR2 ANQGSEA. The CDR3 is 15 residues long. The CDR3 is CSVLLQGRVTGELFF.

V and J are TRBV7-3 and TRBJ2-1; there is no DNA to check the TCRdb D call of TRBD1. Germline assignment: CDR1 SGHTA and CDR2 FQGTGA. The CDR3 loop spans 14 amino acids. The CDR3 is CASSLAGDHNEQFF.

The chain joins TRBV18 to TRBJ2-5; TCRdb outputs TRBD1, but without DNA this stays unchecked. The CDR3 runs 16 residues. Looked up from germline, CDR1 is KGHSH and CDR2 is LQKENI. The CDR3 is CASSPSPAPGGETQYF. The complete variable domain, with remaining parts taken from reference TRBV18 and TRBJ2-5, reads NAGVMQNPRHLVRRRGQEARLRCSPMKGHSHVYWYRQLPEEGLKFMVYLQKENIIDESGMPKERFSAEFPKEGPSILRIQQVVRGDSAAYFCASSPSPAPGGETQYFGPGTRLLVL.

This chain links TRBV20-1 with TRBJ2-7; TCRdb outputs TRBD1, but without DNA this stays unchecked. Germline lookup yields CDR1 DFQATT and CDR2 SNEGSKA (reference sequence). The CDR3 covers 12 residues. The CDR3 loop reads CSASGGPYEQYF.

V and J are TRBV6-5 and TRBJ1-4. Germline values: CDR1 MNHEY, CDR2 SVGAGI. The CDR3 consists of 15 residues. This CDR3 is CASSYSDPLYEKLFF.

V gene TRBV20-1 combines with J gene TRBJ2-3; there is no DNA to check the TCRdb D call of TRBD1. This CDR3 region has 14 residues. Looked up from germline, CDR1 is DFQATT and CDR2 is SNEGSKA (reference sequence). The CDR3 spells CSARAGSSTDTQYF.

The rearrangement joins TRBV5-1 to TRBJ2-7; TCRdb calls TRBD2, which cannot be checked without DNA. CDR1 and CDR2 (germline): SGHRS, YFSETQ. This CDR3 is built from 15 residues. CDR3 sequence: CASSLFGTATYEQYF.

The CDR3 reads CAISDPGTSIQETQYF. This chain links TRBV10-3 with TRBJ2-5; TCRdb's D call, TRBD2, is unchecked because there is no DNA. This CDR3 contains 16 residues. Germline V gives CDR1 ENHRY, CDR2 SYGVKD.

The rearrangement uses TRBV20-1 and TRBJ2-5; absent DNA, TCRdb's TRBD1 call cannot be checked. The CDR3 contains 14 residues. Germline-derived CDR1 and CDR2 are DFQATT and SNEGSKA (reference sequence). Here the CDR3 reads CSARETTAQETQYF.

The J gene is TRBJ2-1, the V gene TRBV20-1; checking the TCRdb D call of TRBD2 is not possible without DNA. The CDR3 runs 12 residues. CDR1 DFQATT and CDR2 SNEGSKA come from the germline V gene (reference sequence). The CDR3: CSAEAGTNEQFF.

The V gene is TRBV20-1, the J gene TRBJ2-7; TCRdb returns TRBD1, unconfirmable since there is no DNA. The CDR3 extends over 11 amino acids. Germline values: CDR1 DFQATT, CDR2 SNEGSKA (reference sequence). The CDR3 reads CSAEQGYEQYF.

CDR3 amino acids: CAWSAKRGGSGELFF. J is TRBJ2-2 and V is TRBV30; with no DNA, the TCRdb D assignment of TRBD2 cannot be verified. This CDR3 is 15 amino acids long. The germline gives CDR1 GTSNPN, CDR2 SVGIG (reference sequence).

CDR3 sequence: CSASSGNTYGYTF. The chain employs TRBV20-1 and TRBJ1-2; TCRdb picks TRBD1, but there is no DNA to check that call. Germline lookup yields CDR1 DFQATT and CDR2 SNEGSKA (reference sequence). The CDR3 runs to 13 residues.

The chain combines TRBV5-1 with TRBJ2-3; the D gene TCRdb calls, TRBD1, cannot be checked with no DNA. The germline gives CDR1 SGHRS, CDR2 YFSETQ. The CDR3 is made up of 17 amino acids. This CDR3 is CASSKGQGPKSTDTQYF.

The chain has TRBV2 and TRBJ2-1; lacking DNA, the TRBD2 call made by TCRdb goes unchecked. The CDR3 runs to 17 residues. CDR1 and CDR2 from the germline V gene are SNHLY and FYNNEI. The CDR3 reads CASSEAGTSGSYNEQFF.

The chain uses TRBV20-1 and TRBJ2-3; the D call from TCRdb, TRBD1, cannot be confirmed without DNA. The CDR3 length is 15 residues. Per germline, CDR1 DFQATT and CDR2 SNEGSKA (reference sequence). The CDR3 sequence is CSASRGRGRTDTQYF.

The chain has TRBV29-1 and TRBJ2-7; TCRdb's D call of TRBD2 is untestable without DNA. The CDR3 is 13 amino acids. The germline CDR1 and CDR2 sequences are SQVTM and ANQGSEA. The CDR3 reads CSCARGNNYEQYF.

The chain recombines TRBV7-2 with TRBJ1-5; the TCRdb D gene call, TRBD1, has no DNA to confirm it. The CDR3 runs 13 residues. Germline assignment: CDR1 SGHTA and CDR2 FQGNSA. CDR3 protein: CASSLGYRRTQHF.